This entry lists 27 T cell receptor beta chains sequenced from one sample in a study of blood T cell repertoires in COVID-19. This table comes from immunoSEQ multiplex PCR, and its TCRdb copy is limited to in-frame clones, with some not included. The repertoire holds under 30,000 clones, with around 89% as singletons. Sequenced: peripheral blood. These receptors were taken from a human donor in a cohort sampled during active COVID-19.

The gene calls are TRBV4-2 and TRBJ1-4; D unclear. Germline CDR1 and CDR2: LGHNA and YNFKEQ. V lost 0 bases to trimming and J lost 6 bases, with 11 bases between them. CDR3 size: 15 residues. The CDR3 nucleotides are TGTGCCAGCAGCCAAGATCTCGGCGGTGATGAAAAACTGTTTTTT. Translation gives CASSQDLGGDEKLFF.

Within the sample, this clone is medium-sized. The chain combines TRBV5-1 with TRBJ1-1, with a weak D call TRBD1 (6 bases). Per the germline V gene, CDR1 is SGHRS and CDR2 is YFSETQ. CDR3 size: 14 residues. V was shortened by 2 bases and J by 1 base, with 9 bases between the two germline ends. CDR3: CASSFGQSNTEAFF. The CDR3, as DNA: TGCGCCAGCAGCTTCGGACAGTCGAACACTGAAGCTTTCTTT.

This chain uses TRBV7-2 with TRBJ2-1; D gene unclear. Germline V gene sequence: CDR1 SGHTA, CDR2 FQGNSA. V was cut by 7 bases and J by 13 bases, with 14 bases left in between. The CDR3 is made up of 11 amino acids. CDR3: CASTLQSKQFF. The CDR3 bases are TGTGCCAGCACTCTCCAGTCGAAACAGTTCTTC.

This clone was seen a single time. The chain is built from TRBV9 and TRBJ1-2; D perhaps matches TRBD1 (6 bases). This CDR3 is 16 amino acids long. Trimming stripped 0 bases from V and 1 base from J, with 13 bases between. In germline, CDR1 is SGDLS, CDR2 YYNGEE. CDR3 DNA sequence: TGTGCCAGCAGCGTAGAGCCGGGGACAAATAACTATGGCTACACCTTC. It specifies CASSVEPGTNNYGYTF.

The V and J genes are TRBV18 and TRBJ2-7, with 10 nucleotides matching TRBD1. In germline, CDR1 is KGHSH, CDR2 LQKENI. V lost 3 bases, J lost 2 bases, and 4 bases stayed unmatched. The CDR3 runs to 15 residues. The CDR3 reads CASSPGQGGTYEQYF. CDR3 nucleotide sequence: TGTGCCAGCTCACCTGGACAGGGGGGTACCTACGAGCAGTACTTC. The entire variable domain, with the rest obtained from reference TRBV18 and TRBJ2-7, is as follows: NAGVMQNPRHLVRRRGQEARLRCSPMKGHSHVYWYRQLPEEGLKFMVYLQKENIIDESGMPKERFSAEFPKEGPSILRIQQVVRGDSAAYFCASSPGQGGTYEQYFGPGTRLTVT.

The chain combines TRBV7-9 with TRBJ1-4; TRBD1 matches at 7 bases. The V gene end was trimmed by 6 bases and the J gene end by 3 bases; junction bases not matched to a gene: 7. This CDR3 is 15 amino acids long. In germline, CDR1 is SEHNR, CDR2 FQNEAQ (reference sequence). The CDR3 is CASREQGQSNEKLFF. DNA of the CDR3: TGTGCCAGCAGGGAGCAGGGACAGTCTAATGAAAAACTGTTTTTT.

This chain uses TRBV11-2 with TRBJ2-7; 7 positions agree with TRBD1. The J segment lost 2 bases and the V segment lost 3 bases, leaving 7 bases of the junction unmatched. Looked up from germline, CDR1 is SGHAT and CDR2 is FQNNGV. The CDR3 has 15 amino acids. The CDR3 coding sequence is TGTGCCAGCAGCTTGACACAGGGGCCCGCCTACGAGCAGTACTTC. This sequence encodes CASSLTQGPAYEQYF.

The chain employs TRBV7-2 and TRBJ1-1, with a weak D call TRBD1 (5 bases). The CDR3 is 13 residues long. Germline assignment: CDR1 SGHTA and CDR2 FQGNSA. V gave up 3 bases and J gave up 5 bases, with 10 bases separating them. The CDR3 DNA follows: TGTGCCAGCAGCTTCACAAAGGGGACTGAAGCTTTCTTT. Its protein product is CASSFTKGTEAFF.

The CDR3 here is CASSFPGGTDTQYF. DNA for the CDR3: TGTGCCAGCAGCTTTCCAGGGGGCACAGATACGCAGTATTTT. The chain combines TRBV5-4 with TRBJ2-3; tentative D call: TRBD1 (6 bases). V was shortened by 2 bases and J by 1 base, with 8 bases between the two germline ends. The CDR3 is 14 amino acids. Germline CDR1 reads SGHNT; CDR2 reads YYREEE (reference sequence). Filled out from reference TRBV5-4 and TRBJ2-3, the complete variable domain reads ETGVTQSPTHLIKTRGQQVTLRCSSQSGHNTVSWYQQALGQGPQFIFQYYREEENGRGNFPPRFSGLQFPNYSSELNVNALELDDSALYLCASSFPGGTDTQYFGPGTRLTVL.

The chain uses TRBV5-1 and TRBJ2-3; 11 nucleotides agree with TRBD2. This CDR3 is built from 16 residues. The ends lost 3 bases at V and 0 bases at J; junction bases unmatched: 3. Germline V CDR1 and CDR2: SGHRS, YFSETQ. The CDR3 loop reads CASSSLAGASTDTQYF. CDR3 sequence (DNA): TGCGCCAGCAGCTCACTAGCGGGAGCTAGCACAGATACGCAGTATTTT.

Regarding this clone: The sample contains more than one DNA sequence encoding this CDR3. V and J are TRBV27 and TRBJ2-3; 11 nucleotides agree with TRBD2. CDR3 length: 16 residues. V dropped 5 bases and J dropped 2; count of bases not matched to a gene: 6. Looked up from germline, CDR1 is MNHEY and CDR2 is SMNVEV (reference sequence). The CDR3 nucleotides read TGTGCCAGCAGTCAAGGACTAGCGGGCCTCACAGATACGCAGTATTTT. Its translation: CASSQGLAGLTDTQYF.

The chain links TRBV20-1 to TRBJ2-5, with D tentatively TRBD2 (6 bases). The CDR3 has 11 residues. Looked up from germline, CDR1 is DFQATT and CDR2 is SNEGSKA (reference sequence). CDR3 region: CSGGPPGAQYF. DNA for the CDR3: TGCAGCGGGGGACCTCCCGGGGCCCAGTACTTC.

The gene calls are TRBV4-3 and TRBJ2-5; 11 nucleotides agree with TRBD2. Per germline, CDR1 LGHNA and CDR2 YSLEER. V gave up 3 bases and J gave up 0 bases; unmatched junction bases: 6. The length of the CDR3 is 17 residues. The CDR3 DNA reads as TGCGCCAGCAGCCAGGAGACTAGCGGGGCATACCAAGAGACCCAGTACTTC. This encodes CASSQETSGAYQETQYF.

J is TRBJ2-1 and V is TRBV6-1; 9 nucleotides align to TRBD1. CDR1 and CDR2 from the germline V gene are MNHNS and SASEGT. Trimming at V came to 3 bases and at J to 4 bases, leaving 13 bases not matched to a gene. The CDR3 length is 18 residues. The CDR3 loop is CASSDSRRGTGPYNEQFF. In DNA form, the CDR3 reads TGTGCCAGCAGTGATTCCCGGAGGGGGACAGGGCCATACAATGAGCAGTTCTTC.

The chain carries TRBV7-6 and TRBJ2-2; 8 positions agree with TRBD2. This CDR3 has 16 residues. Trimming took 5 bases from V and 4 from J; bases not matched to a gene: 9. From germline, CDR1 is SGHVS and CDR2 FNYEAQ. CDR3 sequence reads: CASSKLSGGGTGELFF. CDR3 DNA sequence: TGTGCCAGCAGCAAACTTTCCGGGGGGGGCACCGGGGAGCTGTTTTTT. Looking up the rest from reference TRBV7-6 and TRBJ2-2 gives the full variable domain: GAGVSQSPRYKVTKRGQDVALRCDPISGHVSLYWYRQALGQGPEFLTYFNYEAQQDKSGLPNDRFSAERPEGSISTLTIQRTEQRDSAMYRCASSKLSGGGTGELFFGEGSRLTVL.

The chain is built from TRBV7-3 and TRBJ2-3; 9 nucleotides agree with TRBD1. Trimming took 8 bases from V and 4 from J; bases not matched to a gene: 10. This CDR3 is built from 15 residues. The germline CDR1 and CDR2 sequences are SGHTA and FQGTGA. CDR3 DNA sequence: TGTGCCAGCGGGTTGGGACAGGGTAACCCAGATACGCAGTATTTT. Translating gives CASGLGQGNPDTQYF.

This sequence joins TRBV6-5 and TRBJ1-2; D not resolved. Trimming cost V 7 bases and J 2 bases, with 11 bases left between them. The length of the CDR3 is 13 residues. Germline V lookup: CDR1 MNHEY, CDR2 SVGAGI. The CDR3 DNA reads TGTGCCAGCACGGGGTTGGGAAACTATGGCTACACCTTC. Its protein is CASTGLGNYGYTF.

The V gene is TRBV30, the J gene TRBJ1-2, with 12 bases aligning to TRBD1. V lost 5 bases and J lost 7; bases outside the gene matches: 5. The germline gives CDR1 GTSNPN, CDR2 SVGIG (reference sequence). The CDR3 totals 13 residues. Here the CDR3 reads CAWGGQGARGYTF. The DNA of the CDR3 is TGTGCCTGGGGGGGACAGGGGGCACGTGGCTACACCTTC.

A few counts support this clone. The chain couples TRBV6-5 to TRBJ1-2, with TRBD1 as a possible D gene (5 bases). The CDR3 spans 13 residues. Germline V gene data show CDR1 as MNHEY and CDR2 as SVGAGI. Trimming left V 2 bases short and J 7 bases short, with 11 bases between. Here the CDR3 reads CASSYGAGGGYTF. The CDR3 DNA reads TGTGCCAGCAGTTACGGGGCGGGGGGTGGCTACACCTTC.

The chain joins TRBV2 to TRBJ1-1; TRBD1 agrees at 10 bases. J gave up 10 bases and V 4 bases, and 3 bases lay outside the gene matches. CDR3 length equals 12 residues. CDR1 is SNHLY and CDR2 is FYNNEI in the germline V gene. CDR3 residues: CASSGRTGGAFF. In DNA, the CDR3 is TGTGCCAGCAGTGGCCGGACAGGGGGAGCTTTCTTT.

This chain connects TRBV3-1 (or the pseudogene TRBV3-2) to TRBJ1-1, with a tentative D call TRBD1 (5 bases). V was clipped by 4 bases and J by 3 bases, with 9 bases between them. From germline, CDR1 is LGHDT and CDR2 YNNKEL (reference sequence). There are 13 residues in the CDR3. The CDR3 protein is CASSLRGDTEAFF. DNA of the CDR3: TGTGCCAGCAGCCTAAGGGGTGACACTGAAGCTTTCTTT.

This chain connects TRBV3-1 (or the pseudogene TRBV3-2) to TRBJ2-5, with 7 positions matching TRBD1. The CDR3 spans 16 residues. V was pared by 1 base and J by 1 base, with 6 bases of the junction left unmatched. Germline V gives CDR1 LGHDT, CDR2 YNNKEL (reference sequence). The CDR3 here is CASSQGHAGGQETQYF. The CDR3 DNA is TGTGCCAGCAGCCAAGGACATGCAGGGGGCCAAGAGACCCAGTACTTC.

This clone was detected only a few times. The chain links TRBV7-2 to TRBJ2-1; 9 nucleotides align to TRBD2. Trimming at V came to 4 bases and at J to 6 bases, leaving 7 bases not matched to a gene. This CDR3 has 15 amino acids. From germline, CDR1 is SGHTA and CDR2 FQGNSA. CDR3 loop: CASSYRAGGINEQFF. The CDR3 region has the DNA TGTGCCAGCAGCTACAGAGCGGGGGGTATCAATGAGCAGTTCTTC.

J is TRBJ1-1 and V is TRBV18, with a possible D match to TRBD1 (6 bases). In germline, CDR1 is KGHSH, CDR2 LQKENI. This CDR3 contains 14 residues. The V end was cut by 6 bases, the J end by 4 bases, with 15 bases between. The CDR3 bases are TGTGCCAGCTCCCAACTTCTAGGGGGCACTGAAGCTTTCTTT. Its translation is CASSQLLGGTEAFF.

The CDR3 sequence is CASSERLWDGGQPQHF. The CDR3 nucleotides read TGTGCCAGCAGTGAGAGGTTGTGGGACGGGGGTCAGCCCCAGCATTTT. The chain has TRBV6-1 and TRBJ1-5; D might be TRBD1 (5 bases). The CDR3 sequence is 16 residues long. Germline values: CDR1 MNHNS, CDR2 SASEGT. The V and J ends lost 3 bases and 6 bases respectively, with 18 bases between them.

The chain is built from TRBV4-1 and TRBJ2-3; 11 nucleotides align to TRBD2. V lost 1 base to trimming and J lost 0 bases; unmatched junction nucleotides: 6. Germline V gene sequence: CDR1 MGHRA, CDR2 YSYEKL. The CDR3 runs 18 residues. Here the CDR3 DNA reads TGCGCCAGCAGCCAAGCCCTAGCGGGGGGCCCAAGCACAGATACGCAGTATTTT. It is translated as CASSQALAGGPSTDTQYF.

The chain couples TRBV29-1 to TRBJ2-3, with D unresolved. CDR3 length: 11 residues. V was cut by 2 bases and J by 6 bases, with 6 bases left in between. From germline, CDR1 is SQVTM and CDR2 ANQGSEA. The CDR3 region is CSVENGDTQYF. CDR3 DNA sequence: TGCAGCGTTGAAAACGGGGATACGCAGTATTTT.